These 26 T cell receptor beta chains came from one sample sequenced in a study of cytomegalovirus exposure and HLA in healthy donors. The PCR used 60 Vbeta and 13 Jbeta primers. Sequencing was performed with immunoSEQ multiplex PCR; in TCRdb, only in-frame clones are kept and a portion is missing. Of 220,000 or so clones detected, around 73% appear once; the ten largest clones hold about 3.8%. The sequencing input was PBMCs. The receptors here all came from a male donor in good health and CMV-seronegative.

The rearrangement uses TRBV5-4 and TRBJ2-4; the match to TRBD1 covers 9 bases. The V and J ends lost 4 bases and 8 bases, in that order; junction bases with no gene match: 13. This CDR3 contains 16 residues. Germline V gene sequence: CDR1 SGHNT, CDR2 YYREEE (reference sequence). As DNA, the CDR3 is TGTGCCAGCAGCACACGGACAGGGGCGGGGTGGGACATTCAGTACTTC. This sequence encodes CASSTRTGAGWDIQYF.

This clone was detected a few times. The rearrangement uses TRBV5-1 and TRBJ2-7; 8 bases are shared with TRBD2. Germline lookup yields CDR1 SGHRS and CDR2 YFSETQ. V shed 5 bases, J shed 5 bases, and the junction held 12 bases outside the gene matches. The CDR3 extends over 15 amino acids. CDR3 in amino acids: CASRLISGRINEQYF. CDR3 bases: TGCGCCAGCAGACTAATAAGCGGGAGAATCAACGAGCAGTACTTC.

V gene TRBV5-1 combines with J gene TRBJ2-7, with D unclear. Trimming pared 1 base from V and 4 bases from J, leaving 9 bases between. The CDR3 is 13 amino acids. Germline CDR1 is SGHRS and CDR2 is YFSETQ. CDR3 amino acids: CASSLKQNYEQYF. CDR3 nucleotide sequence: TGCGCCAGCAGCTTGAAACAGAATTACGAGCAGTACTTC.

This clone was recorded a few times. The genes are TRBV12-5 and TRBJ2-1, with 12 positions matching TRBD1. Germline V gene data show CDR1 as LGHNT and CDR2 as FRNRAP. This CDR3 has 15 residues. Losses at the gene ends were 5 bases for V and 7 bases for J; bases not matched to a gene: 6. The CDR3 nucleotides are TGTGCTAGTGGTCGGGCGGGACAGGGGGCAAATGAGCAGTTCTTC. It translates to CASGRAGQGANEQFF.

The CDR3 here is CATQAGGNQPQHF. Written as DNA, the CDR3 is TGTGCCACGCAGGCAGGGGGCAATCAGCCCCAGCATTTT. The rearrangement links TRBV10-3 to TRBJ1-5; maybe TRBD1 (6 bases). V was trimmed by 10 bases and J by 2 bases, leaving 12 bases between them. Germline V CDR1 and CDR2: ENHRY, SYGVKD. The CDR3 covers 13 residues.

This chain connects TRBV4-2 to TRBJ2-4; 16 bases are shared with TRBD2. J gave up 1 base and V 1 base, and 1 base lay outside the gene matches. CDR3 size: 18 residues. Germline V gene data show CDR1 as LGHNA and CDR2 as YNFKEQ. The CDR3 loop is CASSQVGLAGGAKNIQYF. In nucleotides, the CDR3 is TGTGCCAGCAGCCAAGTGGGACTAGCGGGAGGGGCCAAAAACATTCAGTACTTC.

The CDR3 DNA reads TGTGCCAGCAGTTCTGGGGCCGGGGGCTACAATGAGCAGTTCTTC. Its translation: CASSSGAGGYNEQFF. V usage is TRBV28 and J usage is TRBJ2-1; TRBD2 is a possible D gene (6 bases). From germline, CDR1 is MDHEN and CDR2 SYDVKM. The CDR3 runs to 15 residues. V lost 4 bases and J lost 3, with 13 bases in between.

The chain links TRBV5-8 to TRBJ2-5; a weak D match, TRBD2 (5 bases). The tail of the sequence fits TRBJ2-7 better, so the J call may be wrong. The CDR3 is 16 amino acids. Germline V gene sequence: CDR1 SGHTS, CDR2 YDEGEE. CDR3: CASSSLAEAFSYEQYF. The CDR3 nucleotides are TGTGCCAGCAGCTCCCTGGCGGAGGCCTTCTCCTACGAGCAGTACTTC.

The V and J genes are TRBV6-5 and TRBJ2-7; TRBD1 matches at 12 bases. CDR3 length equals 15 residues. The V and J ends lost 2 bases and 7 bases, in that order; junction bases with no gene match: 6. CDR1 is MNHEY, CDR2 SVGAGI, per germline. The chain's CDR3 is CASSYVGQGAGEQYF. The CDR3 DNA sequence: TGTGCCAGCAGTTACGTGGGACAGGGGGCGGGGGAGCAGTACTTC.

In DNA, the CDR3 is TGCAGCGCCTTCGGGGACAGGGTGGACGAGCAGTACTTC. Protein: CSAFGDRVDEQYF. This rearrangement joins TRBV29-1 to TRBJ2-7, with 9 bases lining up with TRBD1. The CDR3 is 13 residues long. Germline V lookup: CDR1 SQVTM, CDR2 ANQGSEA. Trimming at V came to 7 bases and at J to 5 bases, leaving 9 bases not matched to a gene.

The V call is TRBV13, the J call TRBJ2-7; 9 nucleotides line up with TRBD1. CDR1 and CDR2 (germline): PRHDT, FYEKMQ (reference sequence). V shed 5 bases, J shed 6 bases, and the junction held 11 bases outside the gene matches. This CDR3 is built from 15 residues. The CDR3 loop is CASSATGTGPSEQYF. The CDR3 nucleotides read TGTGCCAGCAGCGCGACCGGGACAGGGCCCTCCGAGCAGTACTTC.

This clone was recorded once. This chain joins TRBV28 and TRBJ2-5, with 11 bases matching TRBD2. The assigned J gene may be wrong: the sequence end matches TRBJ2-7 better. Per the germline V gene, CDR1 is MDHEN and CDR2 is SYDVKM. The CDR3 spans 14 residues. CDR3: CASSFTSGSGEQYF. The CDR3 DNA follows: TGTGCCAGCAGTTTCACTAGCGGGAGTGGCGAGCAGTACTTC.

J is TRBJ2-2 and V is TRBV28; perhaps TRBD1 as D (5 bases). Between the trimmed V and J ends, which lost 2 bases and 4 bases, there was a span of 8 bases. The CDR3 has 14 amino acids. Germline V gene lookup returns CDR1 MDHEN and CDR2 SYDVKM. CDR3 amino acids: CASSLQGGTGELFF. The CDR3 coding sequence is TGTGCCAGCAGTTTACAGGGTGGCACCGGGGAGCTGTTTTTT.

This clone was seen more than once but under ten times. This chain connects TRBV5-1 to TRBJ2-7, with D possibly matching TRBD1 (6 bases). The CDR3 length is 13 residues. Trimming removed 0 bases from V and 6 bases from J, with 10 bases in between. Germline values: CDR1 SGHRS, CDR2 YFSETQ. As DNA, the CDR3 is TGCGCCAGCAGCTTGGGCCAGGGGACCGAGCAGTACTTC. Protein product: CASSLGQGTEQYF.

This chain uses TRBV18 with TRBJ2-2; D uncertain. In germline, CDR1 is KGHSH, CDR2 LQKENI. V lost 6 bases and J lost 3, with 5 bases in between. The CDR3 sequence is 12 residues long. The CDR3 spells CASSRYTGELFF. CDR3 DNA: TGTGCCAGCTCGAGGTACACCGGGGAGCTGTTTTTT.

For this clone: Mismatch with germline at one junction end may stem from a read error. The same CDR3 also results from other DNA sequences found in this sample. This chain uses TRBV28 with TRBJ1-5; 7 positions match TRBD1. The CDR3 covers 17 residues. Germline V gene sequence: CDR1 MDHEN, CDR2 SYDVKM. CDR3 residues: CASSPPRQGEGNQPQHF. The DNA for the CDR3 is TGTGCCAGCAGTCCACCCCGACAGGGAGAGGGCAATCAGCCCCAGCACTTT.

The CDR3 here is CASSPTGGYEQYF. In nucleotides, the CDR3 is TGTGCCAGCTCACCAACAGGGGGCTACGAGCAGTACTTC. The chain recombines TRBV18 with TRBJ2-7; 8 nucleotides align to TRBD1. Germline V gives CDR1 KGHSH, CDR2 LQKENI. The CDR3 is 13 residues long. V shed 2 bases, J shed 3 bases, and the junction held 0 bases outside the gene matches.

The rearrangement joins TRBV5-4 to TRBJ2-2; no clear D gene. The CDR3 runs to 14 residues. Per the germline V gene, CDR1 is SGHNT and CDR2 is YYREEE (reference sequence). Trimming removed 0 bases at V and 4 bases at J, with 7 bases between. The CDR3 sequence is CASSLAQPTGELFF. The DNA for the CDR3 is TGTGCCAGCAGCTTGGCACAGCCCACCGGGGAGCTGTTTTTT.

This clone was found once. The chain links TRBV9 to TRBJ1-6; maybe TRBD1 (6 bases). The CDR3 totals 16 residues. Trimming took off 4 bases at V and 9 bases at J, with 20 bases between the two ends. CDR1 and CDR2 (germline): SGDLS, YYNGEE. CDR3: CASSSGDGVGSSPLHF. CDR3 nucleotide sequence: TGTGCCAGCAGCTCAGGGGATGGGGTTGGGAGTTCACCCCTCCACTTT.

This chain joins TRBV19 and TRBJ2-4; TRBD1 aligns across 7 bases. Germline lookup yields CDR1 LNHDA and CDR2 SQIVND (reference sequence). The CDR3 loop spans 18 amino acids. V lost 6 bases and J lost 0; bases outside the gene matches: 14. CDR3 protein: CASSTTGDGNTAKNIQYF. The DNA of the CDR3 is TGTGCCAGTAGCACCACAGGGGACGGGAACACAGCCAAAAACATTCAGTACTTC.

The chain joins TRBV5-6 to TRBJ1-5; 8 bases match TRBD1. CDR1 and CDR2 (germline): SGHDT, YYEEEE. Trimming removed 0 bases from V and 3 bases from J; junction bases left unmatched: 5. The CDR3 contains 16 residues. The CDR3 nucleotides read TGTGCCAGCAGCTTGGACAGGGGGAGTTACAATCAGCCCCAGCATTTT. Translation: CASSLDRGSYNQPQHF.

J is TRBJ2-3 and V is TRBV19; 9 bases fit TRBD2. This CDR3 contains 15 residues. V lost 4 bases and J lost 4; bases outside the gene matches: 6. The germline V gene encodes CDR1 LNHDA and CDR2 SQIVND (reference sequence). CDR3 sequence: CASSTIAGVADTQYF. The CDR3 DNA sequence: TGTGCCAGTAGTACGATAGCGGGAGTGGCAGATACGCAGTATTTT.

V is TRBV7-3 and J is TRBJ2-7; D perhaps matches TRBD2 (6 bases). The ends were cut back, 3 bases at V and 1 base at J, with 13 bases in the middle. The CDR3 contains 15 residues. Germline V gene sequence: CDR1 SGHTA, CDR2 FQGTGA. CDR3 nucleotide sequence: TGTGCCAGCAGCTTTGGGGAGGTGAGTTCCTACGAGCAGTACTTC. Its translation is CASSFGEVSSYEQYF.

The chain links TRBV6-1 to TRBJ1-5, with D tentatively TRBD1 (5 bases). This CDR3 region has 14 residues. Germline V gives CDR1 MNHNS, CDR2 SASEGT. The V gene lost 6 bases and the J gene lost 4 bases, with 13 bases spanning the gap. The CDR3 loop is CASRGQGGNQPQHF. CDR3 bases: TGTGCCAGCAGGGGCCAGGGAGGGAATCAGCCCCAGCATTTT.

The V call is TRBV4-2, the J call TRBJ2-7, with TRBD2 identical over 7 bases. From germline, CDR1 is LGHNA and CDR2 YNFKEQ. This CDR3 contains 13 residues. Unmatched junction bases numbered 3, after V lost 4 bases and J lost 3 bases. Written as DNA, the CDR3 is TGTGCCAGCAGCCGGGAGGGGTTCTACGAGCAGTACTTC. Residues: CASSREGFYEQYF.

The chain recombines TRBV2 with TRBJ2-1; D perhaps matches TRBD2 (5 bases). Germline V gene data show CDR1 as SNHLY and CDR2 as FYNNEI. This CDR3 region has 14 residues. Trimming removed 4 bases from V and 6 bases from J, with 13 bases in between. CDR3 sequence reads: CASSVTGRGNEQFF. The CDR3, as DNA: TGTGCCAGCAGTGTTACTGGGAGAGGCAATGAGCAGTTCTTC. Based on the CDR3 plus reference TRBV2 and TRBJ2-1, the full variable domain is EPEVTQTPSHQVTQMGQEVILRCVPISNHLYFYWYRQILGQKVEFLVSFYNNEISEKSEIFDDQFSVERPDGSNFTLKIRSTKLEDSAMYFCASSVTGRGNEQFFGPGTRLTVL.